One sample yielded the 19 T cell receptor beta chains listed below, sequenced in a study of early T cells in non-severe SARS-CoV-2 infection. TCRdb analysed the 5' RACE reads with MiXCR anew, one entry per CDR3 protein. The table lists about 77,000 distinct CDR3 sequences, about a sixth of them singletons, with approximately 2.6% in the top ten. The sample was whole blood. The receptors were gathered from an adult who was a healthcare worker with PCR-confirmed SARS-CoV-2 infection or an uninfected control (not recorded which).

This clonotype has only one observation. J is TRBJ2-3 and V is TRBV28; D possibly matches TRBD1 or TRBD2 (7 bases each). Germline CDR1 reads MDHEN; CDR2 reads SYDVKM. V dropped 7 bases and J dropped 5 bases, with 16 bases sitting between them. The CDR3 has 14 residues. The CDR3 nucleotides are TGTGCCAGCAAACCAGGGGGGGCCAGAGATACGCAGTATTTT. Its protein is CASKPGGARDTQYF.

This clonotype was counted between two and nine times. The genes are TRBV15 and TRBJ2-1; 7 bases fit TRBD2. V lost 6 bases to trimming and J lost 4 bases; unmatched junction nucleotides: 15. There are 17 residues in the CDR3. Germline lookup yields CDR1 LNHNV and CDR2 YYDKDF (reference sequence). CDR3 in amino acids: CATRSSRAGNRYNEQFF. CDR3 DNA: TGTGCCACCAGGTCCTCAAGAGCGGGGAACCGATACAATGAGCAGTTCTTC.

This clonotype has just a few counts. This chain uses TRBV5-1 with TRBJ1-6, with 7 nucleotides matching TRBD1. The CDR3 sequence is 14 residues long. The ends lost 0 bases at V and 7 bases at J; junction bases unmatched: 1. Germline V lookup: CDR1 SGHRS, CDR2 YFSETQ. The CDR3 DNA is TGCGCCAGCAGCTTGGCGGGACAGAATTCACCCCTCCACTTT. As protein: CASSLAGQNSPLHF.

There are a few counts of this clonotype. The chain uses TRBV11-2 and TRBJ2-4; D perhaps matches TRBD2 (5 bases). Germline lookup yields CDR1 SGHAT and CDR2 FQNNGV. The CDR3 sequence is 15 residues long. Trimming cost V 1 base and J 6 bases, with 13 bases left between them. The CDR3 sequence: CASSLVADSLNIQYF. CDR3 DNA sequence: TGTGCCAGCAGCTTAGTCGCGGACTCCCTAAACATTCAGTACTTC.

Ten or more counts support this clonotype. The CDR3 coding sequence is TGTGCCAGCAGCTTAGCCGGGGGGGCGAATGAAAAACTGTTTTTT. Its protein is CASSLAGGANEKLFF. The rearrangement uses TRBV7-9 and TRBJ1-4; possibly TRBD1 for D (6 bases). The V end was cut by 0 bases, the J end by 5 bases, with 10 bases between. Germline V lookup: CDR1 SEHNR, CDR2 FQNEAQ (reference sequence). This CDR3 has 15 residues.

V gene TRBV6-5 combines with J gene TRBJ2-7; possibly TRBD1 or TRBD2 for D (6 bases each). CDR1 is MNHEY and CDR2 is SVGAGI in the germline V gene. V was shortened by 6 bases and J by 3 bases, with 18 bases between the two germline ends. CDR3 length: 15 residues. The CDR3 DNA is TGTGCCAGCAGCCCCACATCGGCGGGACACTACGAGCAGTACTTC. It encodes CASSPTSAGHYEQYF.

This clonotype has a handful of counts. The chain is built from TRBV12-3 or TRBV12-4 and TRBJ2-5; 9 bases match TRBD1. J gave up 4 bases and V 7 bases, and 7 bases lay outside the gene matches. This CDR3 comprises 14 residues. CDR3 region: CASTWTGVGETQYF. The CDR3 nucleotides are TGTGCCAGCACCTGGACAGGGGTAGGAGAGACCCAGTACTTC.

This clonotype was observed once. The chain combines TRBV6-2 or TRBV6-3 with TRBJ1-2; 9 nucleotides match TRBD1. This CDR3 contains 13 residues. The germline CDR1 and CDR2 sequences are MNHEY and SVGEGT. With V trimmed by 4 bases and J by 7 bases, 4 bases remained unmatched. CDR3 bases: TGTGCCAGCAGTTCAACAGGGGGCAGTGGCTACACCTTC. It translates to CASSSTGGSGYTF.

The V and J genes are TRBV7-3 and TRBJ2-2; D unresolved. The CDR3 length is 14 residues. Germline-derived CDR1 and CDR2 are SGHTA and FQGTGA. The germline V and J ends were trimmed by 2 bases and 1 base, with 5 bases remaining between them. In DNA form, the CDR3 reads TGTGCCAGCAGCTTACGGAAGAACACCGGGGAGCTGTTTTTT. Translating it yields CASSLRKNTGELFF.

The chain is built from TRBV19 and TRBJ1-5; D not certain. CDR1 LNHDA and CDR2 SQIVND come from the germline V gene (reference sequence). CDR3 length: 14 residues. Trimming left V 10 bases short and J 5 bases short, with 18 bases between. Written as DNA, the CDR3 is TGTGCCACCCACGAAGCCCGCGGGGATCAGCCCCAGCATTTT. The encoded protein is CATHEARGDQPQHF.

The chain recombines TRBV24-1 with TRBJ2-1; D possibly corresponds to TRBD2 (5 bases). Trimming left V 3 bases short and J 0 bases short, with 8 bases between. From germline, CDR1 is KGHDR and CDR2 SFDVKD. The CDR3 spans 15 residues. CDR3 sequence (DNA): TGTGCCACCAGTGATAAGCGGAGCTCCTACAATGAGCAGTTCTTC. Its translation: CATSDKRSSYNEQFF.

The chain carries TRBV19 and TRBJ2-5; D perhaps matches TRBD2 (5 bases). V lost 6 bases, J lost 3 bases, and 23 bases lay in between. Germline V CDR1 and CDR2: LNHDA, SQIVND (reference sequence). The CDR3 contains 17 residues. The CDR3 is CASRGVRPGDLKETQYF. The DNA of the CDR3 is TGTGCCAGTAGGGGAGTGCGTCCAGGAGACCTTAAAGAGACCCAGTACTTC.

This clonotype occurred a few times. The chain joins TRBV5-4 to TRBJ2-3; tentatively, D is TRBD2 (7 bases). Germline CDR1 SGHNT, CDR2 YYREEE (reference sequence). The CDR3 has 15 amino acids. V was shortened by 3 bases and J by 5 bases, with 16 bases between the two germline ends. Here the CDR3 DNA reads TGTGCCAGCAGCTCCCCGGGGGGCGCGGTAGATACGCAGTATTTT. Protein product: CASSSPGGAVDTQYF.

V is TRBV7-2 and J is TRBJ2-7; 7 bases line up with TRBD2. V shed 6 bases and J 3 bases; nucleotides not matched to a gene: 11. The CDR3 runs 15 residues. Germline CDR1 and CDR2: SGHTA and FQGNSA. The CDR3 bases are TGTGCCAGCAGTTCCCCGGGGGGAGGGTTCTACGAGCAGTACTTC. It yields the protein CASSSPGGGFYEQYF.

CDR3 DNA: TGTGCCTGGAGTGAAACGACTGAAGCTTTCTTT. It codes for CAWSETTEAFF. The chain is built from TRBV30 and TRBJ1-1; no reliable D call. Germline-derived CDR1 and CDR2 are GTSNPN and SVGIG (reference sequence). The CDR3 extends over 11 amino acids. V lost 1 base and J 5 bases, leaving 5 bases between the germline ends. Looking up the rest from reference TRBV30 and TRBJ1-1 gives the full variable domain: SQTIHQWPATLVQPVGSPLSLECTVEGTSNPNLYWYRQAAGRGLQLLFYSVGIGQISSEVPQNLSASRPQDRQFILSSKKLLLSDSGFYLCAWSETTEAFFGQGTRLTVV.

This clonotype has only a few counts. The chain recombines TRBV20-1 with TRBJ2-3; D is unclear. CDR3 length equals 15 residues. Germline V gives CDR1 DFQATT, CDR2 SNEGSKA (reference sequence). V lost 0 bases, J lost 2 bases, and 12 bases lay in between. DNA of the CDR3: TGCAGTGCTAGAGATCCCCAAAGTAACACAGATACGCAGTATTTT. It yields the protein CSARDPQSNTDTQYF.

CDR3: CASSFRDSRELFF. The CDR3 DNA reads as TGTGCCAGCAGCTTCCGGGACTCCCGGGAGCTGTTTTTT. V is TRBV11-1 and J is TRBJ2-2, with TRBD2 as a possible D gene (6 bases). The CDR3 consists of 13 residues. Trimming removed 3 bases from V and 9 bases from J, with 11 bases in between. Germline CDR1 SGHAT, CDR2 FQDESV (reference sequence).

V usage is TRBV2 and J usage is TRBJ2-7, with 14 positions matching TRBD2. This CDR3 is built from 16 residues. J was trimmed by 4 bases and V by 6 bases; bases with no gene match: 8. Germline lookup yields CDR1 SNHLY and CDR2 FYNNEI. The CDR3 loop reads CASRAGTSGSYYEQYF. The CDR3 bases are TGTGCCAGCAGGGCGGGGACTAGCGGGAGTTATTACGAGCAGTACTTC.

This clonotype has just a few counts. The chain couples TRBV7-9 to TRBJ2-7, with a tentative D call TRBD1 (6 bases). Per germline, CDR1 SEHNR and CDR2 FQNEAQ (reference sequence). This CDR3 comprises 13 residues. V dropped 4 bases and J dropped 1 base, with 8 bases sitting between them. The CDR3 sequence is CASSYGQSYEQYF. The CDR3 nucleotides read TGTGCCAGCAGCTACGGACAGTCCTACGAGCAGTACTTC.